The 21 T cell receptor beta chains presented below share a single source sample, sequenced in a study of blood T cell repertoires in COVID-19. Profiled with immunoSEQ multiplex PCR; TCRdb holds only in-frame clones, not every one. The profile covers 200,000 to 300,000 clones, with approximately 85% appearing a single time and 3.5% to 4.5% taken by the ten largest. Sequencing was performed on peripheral blood. These receptors were obtained from a man between 50 and 59 years old with acute or convalescent COVID-19.

The gene calls are TRBV3-1 (or the pseudogene TRBV3-2) and TRBJ2-1, with 14 positions matching TRBD2. CDR1 is LGHDT, CDR2 YNNKEL, per germline (reference sequence). With 4 bases clipped from V and 5 bases from J, the junction kept 4 bases outside the gene matches. CDR3 length equals 16 residues. The CDR3 DNA reads TGTGCCAGCAGCCTCCGGACTAGCGGGAGGAACAATGAGCAGTTCTTC. This codes for CASSLRTSGRNNEQFF.

The chain couples TRBV9 to TRBJ2-3; a possible D gene is TRBD1 (5 bases). The length of the CDR3 is 15 residues. CDR1 is SGDLS and CDR2 is YYNGEE in the germline V gene. V was cut by 0 bases and J by 5 bases, with 13 bases left in between. CDR3 protein: CASSVELKGQDTQYF. The CDR3 bases are TGTGCCAGCAGCGTAGAATTAAAGGGGCAAGATACGCAGTATTTT. Looking up the rest from reference TRBV9 and TRBJ2-3 gives the full variable domain: DSGVTQTPKHLITATGQRVTLRCSPRSGDLSVYWYQQSLDQGLQFLIQYYNGEERAKGNILERFSAQQFPDLHSELNLSSLELGDSALYFCASSVELKGQDTQYFGPGTRLTVL.

The V gene is TRBV6-5, the J gene TRBJ2-7, with TRBD1 matching over 10 bases. Germline trimming cut 2 bases from V and 2 bases from J; bases unmatched to any gene: 3. This CDR3 is 15 amino acids long. Per the germline V gene, CDR1 is MNHEY and CDR2 is SVGAGI. The CDR3 nucleotides are TGTGCCAGCAGTTACGAAGGGACAGGGGCCTACGAGCAGTACTTC. Its protein is CASSYEGTGAYEQYF.

The chain links TRBV11-3 to TRBJ2-2; 7 nucleotides line up with TRBD1. Trimming took 3 bases from V and 8 from J; bases not matched to a gene: 12. Germline loops: CDR1 SGHNT, CDR2 YENEEA. This CDR3 is built from 16 residues. CDR3 nucleotide sequence: TGTGCCAGCAGCTTTGCCCAGGGGGTAGTAGCGGGGGAGCTGTTTTTT. Protein product: CASSFAQGVVAGELFF.

The chain recombines TRBV12-2 with TRBJ2-3; TRBD2 reflects the table's D call only, with no check against the DNA. TRBV12-2 corresponds to a pseudogene. This CDR3 has 12 residues. CDR3 in amino acids: CASRLARERPYF. In DNA, the CDR3 is TGTGCAAGTCGCTTAGCACGGGAGAGACCCTATTTT.

V gene TRBV5-1 combines with J gene TRBJ2-1, with TRBD2 matching over 15 bases. The germline CDR1 and CDR2 sequences are SGHRS and YFSETQ. The CDR3 is made up of 17 amino acids. Unmatched junction bases numbered 3, after V lost 0 bases and J lost 5 bases. CDR3 in DNA: TGCGCCAGCAGCTTGGACCGGACTAGCGGGGGGGACAATGAGCAGTTCTTC. This codes for CASSLDRTSGGDNEQFF. The whole variable domain, remainder taken from reference TRBV5-1 and TRBJ2-1, is KAGVTQTPRYLIKTRGQQVTLSCSPISGHRSVSWYQQTPGQGLQFLFEYFSETQRNKGNFPGRFSGRQFSNSRSEMNVSTLELGDSALYLCASSLDRTSGGDNEQFFGPGTRLTVL.

V usage is TRBV30 and J usage is TRBJ2-7; D is perhaps TRBD1 (6 bases). The germline V and J ends were trimmed by 1 base and 0 bases, with 16 bases remaining between them. Germline lookup yields CDR1 GTSNPN and CDR2 SVGIG (reference sequence). The CDR3 loop spans 16 amino acids. CDR3 sequence reads: CAWSAGTRKSSYEQYF. CDR3 nucleotide sequence: TGTGCCTGGAGTGCCGGGACAAGGAAAAGCTCCTACGAGCAGTACTTC.

The rearrangement uses TRBV18 and TRBJ2-7, with a possible D match to TRBD1 (7 bases). This CDR3 is 13 amino acids long. From germline, CDR1 is KGHSH and CDR2 LQKENI. Trimming left V 6 bases short and J 2 bases short, with 11 bases between. CDR3 loop: CASSRDSAYEQYF. CDR3 coding DNA: TGTGCCAGCTCGCGGGACAGCGCCTACGAGCAGTACTTC.

The V gene is TRBV28, the J gene TRBJ2-2, with no clear D. The germline V gene encodes CDR1 MDHEN and CDR2 SYDVKM. Trimming took 3 bases from V and 3 from J, leaving 5 bases between them. CDR3 length equals 13 residues. The CDR3 spells CASSLLDTGELFF. The CDR3 region has the DNA TGTGCCAGCAGTTTGTTAGACACCGGGGAGCTGTTTTTT.

This clone was found once. The V call is TRBV11-2, the J call TRBJ2-7; 7 bases match TRBD1. V trimming: 5 bases; J trimming: 0 bases; junction bases outside the gene matches: 13. Germline-derived CDR1 and CDR2 are SGHAT and FQNNGV. The length of the CDR3 is 17 residues. As DNA, the CDR3 is TGTGCCAGCAGCGTTTCTACAGGGGCGATAAGCTCCTACGAGCAGTACTTC. It specifies CASSVSTGAISSYEQYF.

V usage is TRBV11-2 and J usage is TRBJ2-7; D perhaps matches TRBD1 (6 bases). The CDR3 consists of 15 residues. CDR1 is SGHAT, CDR2 FQNNGV, per germline. V was cut by 3 bases and J by 5 bases, with 17 bases left in between. CDR3 sequence (DNA): TGTGCCAGCAGCTTGAATCCGGGACAATGGGACGAGCAGTACTTC. Translating gives CASSLNPGQWDEQYF. The whole variable domain, filled in from reference TRBV11-2 and TRBJ2-7, reads EAGVAQSPRYKIIEKRQSVAFWCNPISGHATLYWYQQILGQGPKLLIQFQNNGVVDDSQLPKDRFSAERLKGVDSTLKIQPAKLEDSAVYLCASSLNPGQWDEQYFGPGTRLTVT.

This sequence joins TRBV19 and TRBJ2-7; 9 bases match TRBD1. V dropped 5 bases and J dropped 4; count of bases not matched to a gene: 6. The germline CDR1 and CDR2 sequences are LNHDA and SQIVND (reference sequence). The CDR3 length is 14 residues. The CDR3 DNA reads TGTGCCAGTAGTCCTGGGACAGGGCTTTACGAGCAGTACTTC. Protein sequence: CASSPGTGLYEQYF.

This chain connects TRBV7-9 to TRBJ1-2; 10 bases fit TRBD1. This CDR3 comprises 15 residues. V was clipped by 4 bases and J by 4 bases; unmatched bases: 6. Per the germline V gene, CDR1 is SEHNR and CDR2 is FQNEAQ (reference sequence). This CDR3 is CASSSETGGRYGYTF. CDR3 bases: TGTGCCAGCAGCTCGGAGACAGGGGGCCGCTATGGCTACACCTTC.

This clone was detected once. The genes are TRBV5-1 and TRBJ2-7, with 9 bases identical to TRBD2. V lost 4 bases and J lost 2; bases outside the gene matches: 4. This CDR3 has 14 amino acids. The germline V gene has CDR1 SGHRS and CDR2 YFSETQ. DNA for the CDR3: TGCGCCAGCAGCACTAGCGGGTTCACCTACGAGCAGTACTTC. This translates into CASSTSGFTYEQYF.

As to this clone: The junction does not match germline at one end; this may be a read error. The chain has TRBV5-6 and TRBJ1-1; D uncertain. The germline gives CDR1 SGHDT, CDR2 YYEEEE. This CDR3 spans 13 amino acids. In nucleotides, the CDR3 is TGTGCCAGCAGCCAAAAGTGGGAGGGCCCCTTCAACTTT. Protein: CASSQKWEGPFNF.

The chain couples TRBV11-2 to TRBJ2-7; tentative D call: TRBD2 (5 bases). Per germline, CDR1 SGHAT and CDR2 FQNNGV. CDR3 length equals 14 residues. Trimming cost V 5 bases and J 3 bases, with 14 bases left between them. The CDR3 DNA follows: TGTGCCAGCAGCGTGGCGGATCGGGACTACGAGCAGTACTTC. Translation: CASSVADRDYEQYF.

Of note for this clone: This sequence may be a read error, since a much larger clone differs from it by one base. V gene TRBV9 combines with J gene TRBJ1-1; D not resolved. The V gene's germline CDR1 is SGDLS and CDR2 YYNGEE. This CDR3 has 13 residues. Here the CDR3 DNA reads TGTGTCAGCAGCTCATCTTGGCACACTGAAGCTTTCTTT. Amino acids: CVSSSSWHTEAFF. The variable domain in full, completed from reference TRBV9 and TRBJ1-1, reads DSGVTQTPKHLITATGQRVTLRCSPRSGDLSVYWYQQSLDQGLQFLIQYYNGEERAKGNILERFSAQQFPDLHSELNLSSLELGDSALYFCVSSSSWHTEAFFGQGTRLTVV.

This clone appeared a single time. The V gene is TRBV9, the J gene TRBJ2-7; D not resolved. The CDR3 has 15 amino acids. Germline CDR1 SGDLS, CDR2 YYNGEE. Trimming removed 0 bases at V and 0 bases at J, with 10 bases between. The CDR3 DNA sequence: TGTGCCAGCAGCGTAGCCAGGTTGAGCTCCTACGAGCAGTACTTC. It encodes CASSVARLSSYEQYF.

This clone was counted a single time. The chain has TRBV18 and TRBJ2-2; tentatively, D is TRBD2 (6 bases). Germline V lookup: CDR1 KGHSH, CDR2 LQKENI. V was trimmed by 10 bases and J by 2 bases, leaving 8 bases between them. The CDR3 is made up of 12 amino acids. Here the CDR3 reads CATGLNTGELFF. CDR3 sequence (DNA): TGTGCCACAGGACTAAACACCGGGGAGCTGTTTTTT.

The chain combines TRBV14 with TRBJ2-7, with 8 nucleotides matching TRBD1. This CDR3 region has 13 residues. The germline CDR1 and CDR2 sequences are SGHDN and FVKESK. J gave up 3 bases and V 4 bases, and 2 bases lay outside the gene matches. The CDR3 nucleotides read TGTGCCAGCAGCCGGACAGGGAGCTACGAGCAGTACTTC. Translated: CASSRTGSYEQYF.

This chain links TRBV19 with TRBJ1-5; D is ambiguous. Trimming removed 4 bases from V and 0 bases from J, with 22 bases in between. Germline lookup yields CDR1 LNHDA and CDR2 SQIVND (reference sequence). This CDR3 has 19 residues. The CDR3 DNA follows: TGTGCCAGTAGTACTCGGGCCTCGGGGAGCCCATATAGCAATCAGCCCCAGCATTTT. It encodes CASSTRASGSPYSNQPQHF.